These 21 T cell receptor beta chains originate from one sample sequenced in a study of CD8+CD57+ T cells in acquired aplastic anemia. Investigators profiled TCR beta VDJ and CDR3 from genomic DNA template. Via MiXCR, TCRdb re-called the reads, giving one row per CDR3 protein. This table holds around 200,000 distinct CDR3 sequences, 60% to 65% found once. Sample: sorted CD4+, CD8+, or CD8+CD57+ T cells (not recorded which) from PBMCs. The receptors were gathered from a human donor in good health.

The V and J genes are TRBV19 and TRBJ1-4, with D tentatively TRBD1 (5 bases). Germline V gene lookup returns CDR1 LNHDA and CDR2 SQIVND (reference sequence). This CDR3 region has 15 residues. The ends were cut back, 5 bases at V and 7 bases at J, with 17 bases in the middle. Written as DNA, the CDR3 is TGTGCCAGTAGTCCAGGCAATCCAGGGACTGAAAAACTGTTTTTT. It encodes CASSPGNPGTEKLFF.

Of note for this clonotype: It is likely a read error, because the conserved phenylalanine at the end of the CDR3 is missing. This chain links TRBV27 with TRBJ2-7; D might be TRBD1 or TRBD2, each matching 6 bases. CDR1 is MNHEY, CDR2 SMNVEV, per germline (reference sequence). This CDR3 has 15 residues. As DNA, the CDR3 is TGTGCCAGCAGGTTATCCCGGGGGCTTTTAAGCGAGCAGTACCTC. This gives the protein CASRLSRGLLSEQYL.

This clonotype is a singleton in its sample. The gene calls are TRBV2 and TRBJ1-6; TRBD1 is a possible D gene (5 bases). Looked up from germline, CDR1 is SNHLY and CDR2 is FYNNEI. This CDR3 region has 12 residues. V lost 6 bases, J lost 9 bases, and 9 bases lay in between. CDR3 region: CASRDTLSPLHF. The CDR3 DNA follows: TGTGCCAGCAGGGACACCCTTTCACCCCTCCACTTT.

This clonotype was found once. The J gene is TRBJ2-7, the V gene TRBV7-9; 7 nucleotides line up with TRBD2. J gave up 5 bases and V 5 bases, and 9 bases lay outside the gene matches. The CDR3 extends over 14 amino acids. Looked up from germline, CDR1 is SEHNR and CDR2 is FQNEAQ (reference sequence). CDR3 protein: CASSPGTKFHEQYF. The CDR3 region has the DNA TGTGCCAGCAGCCCCGGGACTAAGTTCCACGAGCAGTACTTC.

This clonotype has a handful of counts. V usage is TRBV7-8 and J usage is TRBJ2-1; D is possibly TRBD2 (6 bases). V lost 0 bases to trimming and J lost 9 bases, with 15 bases between them. Germline CDR1 and CDR2: SGHVS and FQNEAQ. The CDR3 loop spans 15 amino acids. The CDR3 nucleotides read TGTGCCAGCAGCTTAGCGCCATACGCTAGCGTTGAGCAGTTCTTC. Translation: CASSLAPYASVEQFF.

Remarks on this clonotype: The germline gene is not matched at one end of the junction; a read error may be the cause. The chain couples TRBV24-1 to TRBJ2-1; TRBD1 agrees at 7 bases. This CDR3 is 15 amino acids long. Looked up from germline, CDR1 is KGHDR and CDR2 is SFDVKD. CDR3 sequence reads: CSAMSTGSSYNEQFF. CDR3 DNA: TGCAGTGCTATGTCGACAGGGAGCTCCTACAATGAGCAGTTCTTC.

J is TRBJ1-4 and V is TRBV25-1, with D perhaps matching TRBD1 (5 bases). Germline V gene data show CDR1 as MGHDK and CDR2 as SYGVNS. This CDR3 contains 12 residues. V was clipped by 6 bases and J by 8 bases, with 10 bases between them. CDR3 in DNA: TGTGCCAGCAGGGGACTTCGGGAAAAACTGTTTTTT. Translating it yields CASRGLREKLFF. Full variable domain (rest looked up from reference TRBV25-1 and TRBJ1-4): EADIYQTPRYLVIGTGKKITLECSQTMGHDKMYWYQQDPGMELHLIHYSYGVNSTEKGDLSSESTVSRIRTEHFPLTLESARPSHTSQYLCASRGLREKLFFGSGTQLSVL.

The gene calls are TRBV2 and TRBJ2-7, with D perhaps TRBD1 (6 bases). V lost 11 bases to trimming and J lost 3 bases, with 14 bases between them. The CDR3 totals 12 residues. Germline loops: CDR1 SNHLY, CDR2 FYNNEI. DNA for the CDR3: TGTGCCCTGGGCCAGGGGCTCTACGAGCAGTACTTC. It translates to CALGQGLYEQYF.

This clonotype was seen a handful of times. The rearrangement uses TRBV20-1 and TRBJ2-5; TRBD1 or TRBD2 may be the D gene (6 bases each). Trimming removed 6 bases from V and 4 bases from J, with 18 bases in between. Germline V gene lookup returns CDR1 DFQATT and CDR2 SNEGSKA (reference sequence). This CDR3 is built from 14 residues. The CDR3: CSAPRDFRGETQYF. CDR3 nucleotides: TGCAGTGCCCCCCGGGACTTCAGGGGAGAGACCCAGTACTTC.

The rearrangement joins TRBV10-3 to TRBJ2-7; weak D call: TRBD2 (6 bases). The V end was cut by 10 bases, the J end by 3 bases, with 25 bases between. CDR1 is ENHRY and CDR2 is SYGVKD in the germline V gene. The CDR3 covers 16 residues. The CDR3, as DNA: TGTGCCAGTAGTCTCGACGGCGGGGTTGGGTTCTACGAGCAGTACTTC. Its protein product is CASSLDGGVGFYEQYF.

The V and J genes are TRBV7-8 and TRBJ2-2; 7 positions agree with TRBD2. This CDR3 has 14 residues. CDR1 and CDR2 (germline): SGHVS, FQNEAQ. V dropped 4 bases and J dropped 4; count of bases not matched to a gene: 3. CDR3 residues: CASSYREATGELFF. The CDR3 DNA reads TGTGCCAGCAGCTATCGGGAGGCCACCGGGGAGCTGTTTTTT.

This clonotype has ten or more counts. The rearrangement links TRBV11-2 to TRBJ2-1; the match to TRBD2 covers 9 bases. From germline, CDR1 is SGHAT and CDR2 FQNNGV. This CDR3 has 15 amino acids. The trim removed 3 bases at V and 5 bases at J, leaving 5 bases unmatched. CDR3 residues: CASSLTAGGNNEQFF. The CDR3 region has the DNA TGTGCCAGCAGCTTGACTGCGGGAGGGAACAATGAGCAGTTCTTC.

This clonotype appeared a few times. A much larger clone lies a single base off, so this may be a read error. The chain is built from TRBV9 and TRBJ1-1; D might be TRBD1 (5 bases). This CDR3 is built from 14 residues. Trimming took 4 bases from V and 1 from J, leaving 11 bases between them. CDR1 is SGDLS, CDR2 YYNGEE, per germline. CDR3: CASSPGGENTEAFF. CDR3 nucleotides: TGTGCCAGCAGCCCGGGGGGGGAGAACACTGAAGCTTTCTTT.

About this clonotype: This sequence may be a read error, since a much larger clone differs from it by one base. The CDR3 nucleotides read TGTGCCAGCACCTACCACGGACAGGCCTACAATGAGCAGTTCTTC. Translation gives CASTYHGQAYNEQFF. The chain is built from TRBV2 and TRBJ2-1; 7 bases match TRBD1. V shed 7 bases, J shed 2 bases, and the junction held 8 bases outside the gene matches. Per the germline V gene, CDR1 is SNHLY and CDR2 is FYNNEI. This CDR3 has 15 amino acids.

Comment on this clonotype: The germline gene is not matched at one end of the junction; a read error may be the cause. The chain links TRBV20-1 to TRBJ1-1; 12 bases match TRBD1. Germline V gene lookup returns CDR1 DFQATT and CDR2 SNEGSKA (reference sequence). The CDR3 runs to 15 residues. The CDR3 is CSASGGGQGAAEAFF. DNA for the CDR3: TGCAGTGCTAGCGGGGGGGGACAGGGGGCGGCTGAAGCTTTCTTC.

This clonotype has a count of ten or more. This sequence joins TRBV4-1 and TRBJ2-7, with TRBD1 as a possible D gene (6 bases). The CDR3 spans 14 residues. Trimming took off 4 bases at V and 3 bases at J, with 13 bases between the two ends. CDR1 and CDR2 (germline): MGHRA, YSYEKL. This CDR3 is CASSLGHLDYEQYF. The CDR3 DNA follows: TGCGCCAGCAGCCTGGGACACCTCGACTACGAGCAGTACTTC.

This rearrangement joins TRBV11-2 to TRBJ1-2; D remains ambiguous. The germline V and J ends were trimmed by 2 bases and 1 base, with 11 bases remaining between them. The V gene's germline CDR1 is SGHAT and CDR2 FQNNGV. There are 15 residues in the CDR3. For the CDR3, the DNA is TGTGCCAGCAGCTTAACCGGGCCGCATAACTATGGCTACACCTTC. This translates into CASSLTGPHNYGYTF. Full variable domain (outside the CDR3, taken from reference TRBV11-2 and TRBJ1-2): EAGVAQSPRYKIIEKRQSVAFWCNPISGHATLYWYQQILGQGPKLLIQFQNNGVVDDSQLPKDRFSAERLKGVDSTLKIQPAKLEDSAVYLCASSLTGPHNYGYTFGSGTRLTVV.

This chain links TRBV7-9 with TRBJ1-1; D gene uncertain. The germline V gene has CDR1 SEHNR and CDR2 FQNEAQ (reference sequence). The CDR3 loop spans 13 amino acids. V lost 6 bases to trimming and J lost 3 bases, with 11 bases between them. The CDR3 bases are TGTGCCAGCAGAGTTGGGGAGGACACTGAAGCTTTCTTT. The encoded protein is CASRVGEDTEAFF.

This clonotype appeared many times. The genes are TRBV6-5 and TRBJ1-4; D is perhaps TRBD1 (5 bases). Trimming stripped 7 bases from V and 5 bases from J, with 11 bases between. The CDR3 runs 13 residues. Germline V lookup: CDR1 MNHEY, CDR2 SVGAGI. The chain's CDR3 is CASTPGPNEKLFF. Written as DNA, the CDR3 is TGTGCCAGCACCCCGGGACCAAATGAAAAACTGTTTTTT.

The chain is built from TRBV7-6 and TRBJ1-5; D might be TRBD1 (5 bases). V dropped 5 bases and J dropped 10 bases, with 15 bases sitting between them. Per germline, CDR1 SGHVS and CDR2 FNYEAQ. CDR3 length: 13 residues. The CDR3 DNA is TGTGCCAGCAGCGAGACAGAGACCGGTCCCCAGCATTTT. This gives the protein CASSETETGPQHF.

The gene calls are TRBV19 and TRBJ2-7; no reliable D call. Trimming removed 5 bases at V and 4 bases at J, with 18 bases between. Germline V gene data show CDR1 as LNHDA and CDR2 as SQIVND (reference sequence). This CDR3 region has 15 residues. The CDR3, as DNA: TGTGCCAGTAGTTCCACAGTTTTCTCAGGTTACGAGCAGTACTTC. Translation: CASSSTVFSGYEQYF.